A single sample is the source of the 17 T cell receptor beta chains below, sequenced in a study of blood T cell repertoires in COVID-19. Clones were read by immunoSEQ multiplex PCR, and TCRdb kept only the in-frame ones, dropping some. The repertoire holds more than 200,000 clones, around 89% seen once, with 2% to 3% in the top ten. The sequenced material came from peripheral blood. All receptors come from a man aged 25 to 40 with COVID-19, enrolled during active disease.

This clone was recorded only once. The chain couples TRBV6-6 to TRBJ2-3, with 7 positions matching TRBD2. With V trimmed by 5 bases and J by 4 bases, 6 bases remained unmatched. Germline V gives CDR1 MNHNY, CDR2 SVGAGI (reference sequence). The CDR3 has 14 residues. The CDR3 loop is CASSRGGSADTQYF. CDR3 sequence (DNA): TGTGCCAGCAGTCGGGGCGGGAGCGCAGATACGCAGTATTTT.

With respect to this clone: Other DNA sequences from this sample encode an identical CDR3 as well. The chain uses TRBV28 and TRBJ1-2, with D perhaps matching TRBD1 (6 bases). The germline V gene has CDR1 MDHEN and CDR2 SYDVKM. The V gene lost 6 bases and the J gene lost 5 bases, with 10 bases spanning the gap. There are 12 residues in the CDR3. The CDR3 region is CASSLRGYGYTF. The CDR3 DNA sequence: TGTGCCAGCAGCCTAAGGGGGTATGGCTACACCTTC.

The V call is TRBV4-2, the J call TRBJ2-1; 13 bases fit TRBD2. This CDR3 comprises 16 residues. The germline CDR1 and CDR2 sequences are LGHNA and YNFKEQ. With 3 bases clipped from V and 8 bases from J, the junction kept 7 bases outside the gene matches. In DNA, the CDR3 is TGTGCCAGCAGCCAGGCCGGGACTAGCGGGATCTATGAGCAGTTCTTC. Translation gives CASSQAGTSGIYEQFF.

The chain joins TRBV19 to TRBJ2-1; 9 bases line up with TRBD2. The length of the CDR3 is 17 residues. V shed 2 bases, J shed 2 bases, and the junction held 7 bases outside the gene matches. Germline V gene data show CDR1 as LNHDA and CDR2 as SQIVND (reference sequence). CDR3 nucleotide sequence: TGTGCCAGTAGTATAATGGCTAGCGGGGACCCCTACAATGAGCAGTTCTTC. Amino acids: CASSIMASGDPYNEQFF.

This rearrangement joins TRBV7-6 to TRBJ2-7; the match to TRBD2 covers 8 bases. This CDR3 is 16 amino acids long. V lost 3 bases and J lost 2; bases outside the gene matches: 9. CDR1 is SGHVS, CDR2 FNYEAQ, per germline. The CDR3 DNA sequence: TGTGCCAGCAGCTTCGCGCGCCTAGCGGGTCCCTACGAGCAGTACTTC. It codes for CASSFARLAGPYEQYF.

The chain joins TRBV6-2 or TRBV6-3 to TRBJ2-3; tentative D call: TRBD2 (5 bases). V lost 2 bases and J lost 6, with 6 bases in between. There are 12 residues in the CDR3. Germline V gives CDR1 MNHEY, CDR2 SVGEGT. Here the CDR3 reads CASSYAGDTQYF. The DNA for the CDR3 is TGTGCCAGCAGTTACGCGGGCGATACGCAGTATTTT.

Note on this clone: Sequence at one end of the junction differs from germline and may be a read error. The chain couples TRBV18 to TRBJ1-1; possible D gene TRBD1, 5 bases. The CDR3 length is 15 residues. Germline V gene sequence: CDR1 KGHSH, CDR2 LQKENI. The CDR3 DNA follows: TGTGCCAGCTCCCCACGGGAGGGCAGGGACACTGAAGCTTTCTTT. Amino acids: CASSPREGRDTEAFF.

The chain combines TRBV6-2 or TRBV6-3 with TRBJ2-1, with a tentative D call TRBD1 (6 bases). The CDR3 covers 12 residues. The germline V gene has CDR1 MNHEY and CDR2 SVGEGT. V dropped 5 bases and J dropped 8 bases, with 10 bases sitting between them. The CDR3, as DNA: TGTGCCAGCAGTAACAGGGTACATGAGCAGTTCTTC. It specifies CASSNRVHEQFF.

The rearrangement joins TRBV10-3 to TRBJ1-1, with 9 nucleotides matching TRBD1. Germline trimming cut 10 bases from V and 6 bases from J; bases unmatched to any gene: 12. This CDR3 is built from 14 residues. The germline V gene encodes CDR1 ENHRY and CDR2 SYGVKD. The CDR3 here is CATNPGTGKSEAFF. The CDR3 nucleotides are TGTGCCACCAACCCCGGGACAGGGAAGTCTGAAGCTTTCTTT.

This chain connects TRBV6-5 to TRBJ2-7, with 8 bases aligning to TRBD2. Trimming took 0 bases from V and 3 from J; bases not matched to a gene: 7. The CDR3 is 16 amino acids. Germline V gene lookup returns CDR1 MNHEY and CDR2 SVGAGI. The CDR3 bases are TGTGCCAGCAGTTACTCTCTGGCGGGGGGCAACTACGAGCAGTACTTC. Its protein product is CASSYSLAGGNYEQYF.

The rearrangement joins TRBV7-9 to TRBJ1-2; D is uncertain. V was clipped by 5 bases and J by 0 bases, with 7 bases between them. This CDR3 has 13 residues. Germline CDR1 reads SEHNR; CDR2 reads FQNEAQ (reference sequence). The CDR3 is CASSTGSNYGYTF. CDR3 nucleotide sequence: TGTGCCAGCAGCACGGGTTCTAACTATGGCTACACCTTC.

Comments on this clone: Other DNA sequences of this sample code for an identical CDR3. This rearrangement joins TRBV27 to TRBJ1-2; D might be TRBD1 (6 bases). This CDR3 is built from 13 residues. The germline V and J ends were trimmed by 2 bases and 2 bases, with 6 bases remaining between them. Germline V lookup: CDR1 MNHEY, CDR2 SMNVEV (reference sequence). The CDR3 spells CASSLQGNYGYTF. The CDR3 region has the DNA TGTGCCAGCAGTTTACAGGGGAACTATGGCTACACCTTC.

This chain uses TRBV7-8 with TRBJ2-6; D perhaps matches TRBD1 (5 bases). The CDR3 is 15 residues long. Between the trimmed V and J ends, which lost 5 bases and 0 bases, there was a span of 8 bases. CDR1 and CDR2 from the germline V gene are SGHVS and FQNEAQ. CDR3 nucleotides: TGTGCCAGCAGCGTCGGACACTCTGGGGCCAACGTCCTGACTTTC. Encoded protein: CASSVGHSGANVLTF.

This clone has a handful of counts. J is TRBJ2-5 and V is TRBV12-3 or TRBV12-4, with 8 bases lining up with TRBD2. The CDR3 has 13 amino acids. With V trimmed by 8 bases and J by 6 bases, 8 bases remained unmatched. CDR3 DNA sequence: TGTGCCAGCGAAGCGGGGGCTGTAAAGACCCAGTACTTC. This codes for CASEAGAVKTQYF.

The CDR3: CASTPTLDRLYGYTF. The CDR3 DNA is TGTGCCAGCACCCCTACCCTGGACAGGCTCTATGGCTACACCTTC. V gene TRBV2 combines with J gene TRBJ1-2, with 7 bases identical to TRBD1. The V gene end was trimmed by 7 bases and the J gene end by 4 bases; junction bases not matched to a gene: 12. CDR3 length: 15 residues. Germline V gene lookup returns CDR1 SNHLY and CDR2 FYNNEI. The complete variable domain, with remaining parts taken from reference TRBV2 and TRBJ1-2, reads EPEVTQTPSHQVTQMGQEVILRCVPISNHLYFYWYRQILGQKVEFLVSFYNNEISEKSEIFDDQFSVERPDGSNFTLKIRSTKLEDSAMYFCASTPTLDRLYGYTFGSGTRLTVV.

The chain employs TRBV4-3 and TRBJ2-7, with D maybe TRBD1 (5 bases). The CDR3 totals 15 residues. CDR1 is LGHNA and CDR2 is YSLEER in the germline V gene. Trimming removed 0 bases from V and 2 bases from J, with 11 bases in between. The CDR3 protein is CASSQDPTVTYEQYF. The CDR3 region has the DNA TGCGCCAGCAGCCAAGACCCGACAGTTACCTACGAGCAGTACTTC.

This chain links TRBV7-2 with TRBJ2-5; D possibly corresponds to TRBD2 (5 bases). The CDR3 consists of 13 residues. Trimming took off 5 bases at V and 7 bases at J, with 14 bases between the two ends. The germline gives CDR1 SGHTA, CDR2 FQGNSA. CDR3 amino acids: CASSLGLARTQYF. The CDR3, as DNA: TGTGCCAGCAGCCTAGGACTCGCACGGACCCAGTACTTC.